The TCR beta chain under discussion was sequenced for a study of T cells in Graves' hyperthyroidism and ophthalmopathy. Across the whole study: Peripheral blood draws took place at initial diagnosis, ahead of any treatment.

Many counts were recorded for this clonotype. Authors of the study amplified TCR beta CDR3 regions from RNA transcripts. When the TCR CDR3 underwent first-round RT-PCR, the HTBI primer set was used. MiXCR, applied by TCRdb to the multiplex PCR reads, yields one record per CDR3 protein. Here the sample spans about 620,000 distinct CDR3 sequences, 15% to 20% being singletons. Hyperthyroidism was newly diagnosed in patients aged 18 to 65 (duration under 2 months). Clinicians diagnosed patients from clinical symptoms, serum thyroxine and TRAb, thyroid ultrasound and orbital computed tomography. The V end was cut by 0 bases, the J end by 1 base, with 13 bases between. The germline gives CDR1 LNHNV, CDR2 YYDKDF (reference sequence). The CDR3 has 16 residues.

This chain connects TRBV15 to TRBJ2-7; no reliable D call. Sample: blood. This clonotype was obtained from a woman in her thirties with Graves' hyperthyroidism. The CDR3 loop reads CATSRDPPDESYEQYF. The DNA for the CDR3 is TGTGCCACCAGCAGAGATCCGCCTGATGAGTCCTACGAGCAGTACTTC.